One and the same sample provided the 30 T cell receptor beta chains below, sequenced in a study of vaccination and CD4 T cells after COVID-19. No antigen has been identified for these receptors. The treatment is: approximately nine-day PBMC culture with coronavirus spike peptide pools or control peptides (ViraFEST assay). Cultured CD4+ T cell DNA was sequenced using the Oncomine TCR Beta short-read assay. TCRdb recomputed calls from the PCR reads with MiXCR, one row per CDR3 protein. This table has 13,000 or so distinct CDR3 sequences, 45% to 65% appearing once. Sequencing input: CD4+ T cells from blood, cultured in vitro. The receptors stem from a human donor who had recovered from COVID-19.

The table lists this clonotype with a few counts. This chain joins TRBV6-2 or TRBV6-3 and TRBJ1-1; tentatively, D is TRBD1 (5 bases). CDR3 length: 12 residues. Germline V lookup: CDR1 MNHEY, CDR2 SVGEGT. Trimming stripped 6 bases from V and 1 base from J, with 6 bases between. The CDR3 coding sequence is TGTGCCAGCAGAACAGGGAACACTGAAGCTTTCTTT. Protein sequence: CASRTGNTEAFF.

J is TRBJ1-5 and V is TRBV2; D not certain. Germline CDR1 and CDR2: SNHLY and FYNNEI. V lost 7 bases and J 3 bases, leaving 7 bases between the germline ends. The CDR3 extends over 12 amino acids. CDR3 loop: CASNVPNQPQHF. CDR3 sequence (DNA): TGTGCCAGCAACGTCCCCAATCAGCCCCAGCATTTT. The full variable domain, in which reference TRBV2 and TRBJ1-5 provide the parts outside the CDR3, is EPEVTQTPSHQVTQMGQEVILRCVPISNHLYFYWYRQILGQKVEFLVSFYNNEISEKSEIFDDQFSVERPDGSNFTLKIRSTKLEDSAMYFCASNVPNQPQHFGDGTRLSIL.

V gene TRBV7-8 combines with J gene TRBJ1-1, with D unclear. Germline CDR1 SGHVS, CDR2 FQNEAQ. The CDR3 has 14 amino acids. Deletions cut 5 bases from V and 2 bases from J, with 12 bases between. The chain's CDR3 is CASSNRHLNTEAFF. The CDR3 region has the DNA TGTGCCAGCAGCAACCGACACCTCAACACTGAAGCTTTCTTT.

This chain connects TRBV2 to TRBJ2-1, with TRBD1 matching over 9 bases. The germline gives CDR1 SNHLY, CDR2 FYNNEI. Trimming removed 4 bases from V and 4 bases from J; junction bases left unmatched: 8. This CDR3 spans 16 amino acids. The CDR3 loop is CASSGGTGWGYNEQFF. CDR3 nucleotide sequence: TGTGCCAGCAGTGGGGGGACAGGGTGGGGTTACAATGAGCAGTTCTTC.

With regard to this clonotype: Its ends do not fully match the called genes, so a read error is possible. The CDR3 here is CAGSLRTGDNSPLHF. CDR3 nucleotides: TGTGCCGGCAGCCTCCGGACAGGAGATAATTCACCCCTCCACTTT. The V call is TRBV7-3, the J call TRBJ1-6; the match to TRBD1 covers 7 bases. The CDR3 is made up of 15 amino acids. From germline, CDR1 is SGHTA and CDR2 FQGTGA.

This clonotype was seen only a few times. V is TRBV19 and J is TRBJ1-6; TRBD1 aligns across 12 bases. This CDR3 spans 14 amino acids. Unmatched junction bases numbered 5, after V lost 7 bases and J lost 10 bases. CDR1 LNHDA and CDR2 SQIVND come from the germline V gene (reference sequence). The CDR3 loop is CASNSGTGGSPLHF. For the CDR3, the DNA is TGTGCCAGTAACTCCGGGACAGGGGGCTCACCCCTCCACTTT. The complete variable domain, with remaining parts taken from reference TRBV19 and TRBJ1-6, reads DGGITQSPKYLFRKEGQNVTLSCEQNLNHDAMYWYRQDPGQGLRLIYYSQIVNDFQKGDIAEGYSVSREKKESFPLTVTSAQKNPTAFYLCASNSGTGGSPLHFGNGTRLTVT.

The chain links TRBV5-8 to TRBJ1-5, with a weak D call TRBD1 (5 bases). The germline CDR1 and CDR2 sequences are SGHTS and YDEGEE. Trimming left V 1 base short and J 0 bases short, with 17 bases between. The CDR3 loop spans 18 amino acids. The CDR3 region is CASSLIGRWGSSNQPQHF. CDR3 sequence (DNA): TGTGCCAGCAGCTTGATCGGCCGGTGGGGGAGTAGCAATCAGCCCCAGCATTTT.

This clonotype was seen just once. The V call is TRBV6-1, the J call TRBJ1-4; 7 nucleotides agree with TRBD1. Germline CDR1 reads MNHNS; CDR2 reads SASEGT. The CDR3 has 16 residues. Trimming at V came to 4 bases and at J to 8 bases, leaving 13 bases not matched to a gene. The CDR3 DNA reads as TGTGCCAGCAGTGGCCGACAGGGTGCATCTCACGAAAAACTGTTTTTT. It codes for CASSGRQGASHEKLFF.

This rearrangement joins TRBV7-2 to TRBJ1-3; D remains ambiguous. This CDR3 is 12 amino acids long. Trimming took off 0 bases at V and 3 bases at J, with 0 bases between the two ends. CDR1 and CDR2 (germline): SGHTA, FQGNSA. For the CDR3, the DNA is TGTGCCAGCAGCTTAGCTGGAAACACCATATATTTT. Residues: CASSLAGNTIYF.

The J gene is TRBJ2-5, the V gene TRBV7-2, with D possibly matching TRBD2 (5 bases). The CDR3 loop spans 13 amino acids. Per the germline V gene, CDR1 is SGHTA and CDR2 is FQGNSA. V lost 5 bases and J 0 bases, leaving 7 bases between the germline ends. The CDR3 protein is CASSLGDQETQYF. As DNA, the CDR3 is TGTGCCAGCAGCCTCGGGGACCAAGAGACCCAGTACTTC.

This clonotype was found a few times. V usage is TRBV7-9 and J usage is TRBJ2-3, with TRBD2 identical over 11 bases. With V trimmed by 2 bases and J by 5 bases, 3 bases remained unmatched. This CDR3 spans 15 amino acids. Germline values: CDR1 SEHNR, CDR2 FQNEAQ (reference sequence). CDR3 bases: TGTGCCAGCAGCTTATTAGCGGGAGGGCGAGATACGCAGTATTTT. This gives the protein CASSLLAGGRDTQYF. The complete variable domain, with remaining parts taken from reference TRBV7-9 and TRBJ2-3, reads DTGVSQNPRHKITKRGQNVTFRCDPISEHNRLYWYRQTLGQGPEFLTYFQNEAQLEKSRLLSDRFSAERPKGSFSTLEIQRTEQGDSAMYLCASSLLAGGRDTQYFGPGTRLTVL.

This clonotype was counted only a few times. This sequence joins TRBV6-1 and TRBJ1-1; no clear D. The germline V gene has CDR1 MNHNS and CDR2 SASEGT. The CDR3 runs 13 residues. Trimming took 3 bases from V and 1 from J, leaving 6 bases between them. CDR3 protein: CASSETRNTEAFF. In nucleotides, the CDR3 is TGTGCCAGCAGTGAGACAAGGAACACTGAAGCTTTCTTT.

This clonotype has only a few counts. The chain carries TRBV24-1 and TRBJ2-3; perhaps D is TRBD1 or TRBD2 (5 bases each). The CDR3 contains 15 residues. V lost 12 bases and J 0 bases, leaving 18 bases between the germline ends. Per germline, CDR1 KGHDR and CDR2 SFDVKD. The CDR3 spells CAAGTGHASTDTQYF. The CDR3 DNA reads TGTGCCGCCGGGACGGGGCACGCTAGCACAGATACGCAGTATTTT.

The table lists this clonotype with a few counts. The V call is TRBV6-1, the J call TRBJ1-5; D possibly corresponds to TRBD1 (6 bases). The CDR3 length is 16 residues. The germline V gene has CDR1 MNHNS and CDR2 SASEGT. With 2 bases removed from V and 3 bases from J, the gap between germline ends came to 14 bases. The CDR3 reads CASSEFGGQTNQPQHF. DNA for the CDR3: TGTGCCAGCAGTGAATTTGGGGGGCAAACCAATCAGCCCCAGCATTTT.

The gene calls are TRBV11-2 and TRBJ1-1; 8 positions match TRBD1. Germline CDR1 and CDR2: SGHAT and FQNNGV. V lost 5 bases, J lost 6 bases, and 8 bases stayed unmatched. The CDR3 sequence is 14 residues long. The CDR3 nucleotides read TGTGCCAGCAGCCCCGGACAGGGTCGGTCTGAAGCTTTCTTT. It yields the protein CASSPGQGRSEAFF.

The V and J genes are TRBV5-1 and TRBJ2-5; D might be TRBD1 (6 bases). V was cut by 2 bases and J by 4 bases, with 18 bases left in between. CDR1 and CDR2 from the germline V gene are SGHRS and YFSETQ. The CDR3 is made up of 16 amino acids. CDR3 DNA: TGCGCCAGCAGCTTCGGTTGGGTCACCAGGGGAGAGACCCAGTACTTC. Translation: CASSFGWVTRGETQYF. The complete variable domain, with remaining parts taken from reference TRBV5-1 and TRBJ2-5, reads KAGVTQTPRYLIKTRGQQVTLSCSPISGHRSVSWYQQTPGQGLQFLFEYFSETQRNKGNFPGRFSGRQFSNSRSEMNVSTLELGDSALYLCASSFGWVTRGETQYFGPGTRLLVL.

This clonotype has a single count. This chain joins TRBV11-2 and TRBJ2-1, with D possibly being TRBD1 (6 bases). Trimming took 0 bases from V and 7 from J, leaving 10 bases between them. Germline assignment: CDR1 SGHAT and CDR2 FQNNGV. The CDR3 runs to 14 residues. In DNA, the CDR3 is TGTGCCAGCAGCTTAGACAGGGGTTCGAATGAGCAGTTCTTC. It yields the protein CASSLDRGSNEQFF.

The chain carries TRBV6-5 and TRBJ2-4; 8 nucleotides match TRBD2. V trimming: 2 bases; J trimming: 0 bases; junction bases outside the gene matches: 6. From germline, CDR1 is MNHEY and CDR2 SVGAGI. This CDR3 is built from 17 residues. The CDR3 sequence is CASSYPGSGRAKNIQYF. The CDR3, as DNA: TGTGCCAGCAGTTACCCCGGGAGCGGGAGAGCCAAAAACATTCAGTACTTC.

The chain recombines TRBV30 with TRBJ2-1, with 8 bases matching TRBD2. This CDR3 region has 15 residues. CDR1 is GTSNPN and CDR2 is SVGIG in the germline V gene (reference sequence). V shed 0 bases and J 9 bases; nucleotides not matched to a gene: 10. Here the CDR3 reads CAWSVGSGMIGEQFF. For the CDR3, the DNA is TGTGCCTGGAGTGTGGGTAGCGGGATGATTGGTGAGCAGTTCTTC.

This clonotype was detected only a few times. The chain recombines TRBV20-1 with TRBJ2-5; no clear D. Germline V gives CDR1 DFQATT, CDR2 SNEGSKA (reference sequence). CDR3 length: 14 residues. Trimming stripped 3 bases from V and 5 bases from J, with 16 bases between. The CDR3 here is CSASRTPLGETQYF. The DNA for the CDR3 is TGCAGTGCTAGTCGGACCCCCCTAGGGGAGACCCAGTACTTC.

The V gene is TRBV7-9, the J gene TRBJ1-3; D is unresolved. CDR3 length: 14 amino acids. In germline, CDR1 is SEHNR, CDR2 FQNEAQ (reference sequence). V was clipped by 1 base and J by 0 bases, with 4 bases between them. In DNA form, the CDR3 reads TGTGCCAGCAGCTTAGGCGTCTCTGGAAACACCATATATTTT. This gives the protein CASSLGVSGNTIYF.

This clonotype has just one count. The chain recombines TRBV5-4 with TRBJ1-6, with D uncertain. The germline CDR1 and CDR2 sequences are SGHNT and YYREEE (reference sequence). There are 13 residues in the CDR3. Trimming shortened V by 4 bases and J by 5 bases, and 7 bases separated the two germline ends. CDR3 coding DNA: TGTGCCAGCAGCAGACAAAATAATTCACCCCTCCACTTT. It specifies CASSRQNNSPLHF.

The chain has TRBV20-1 and TRBJ2-1, with D tentatively TRBD2 (6 bases). The germline V gene encodes CDR1 DFQATT and CDR2 SNEGSKA (reference sequence). The germline V and J ends were trimmed by 5 bases and 7 bases, with 21 bases remaining between them. The length of the CDR3 is 15 residues. The DNA of the CDR3 is TGCAGTGCTTACGATCGACTAGAGGGGTGGAATGAGCAGTTCTTC. Amino acids: CSAYDRLEGWNEQFF.

CDR3 loop: CASSQSDRNTGELFF. The CDR3 DNA reads as TGTGCCAGCAGCCAATCGGACAGGAACACCGGGGAGCTGTTTTTT. The rearrangement links TRBV5-6 to TRBJ2-2; D perhaps matches TRBD1 (6 bases). The CDR3 is 15 amino acids. CDR1 and CDR2 from the germline V gene are SGHDT and YYEEEE. Trimming removed 4 bases at V and 1 base at J, with 11 bases between.

The chain couples TRBV15 to TRBJ2-1, with TRBD2 matching 7 bases. The CDR3 totals 19 residues. V lost 2 bases to trimming and J lost 9 bases; unmatched junction nucleotides: 22. Looked up from germline, CDR1 is LNHNV and CDR2 is YYDKDF (reference sequence). In nucleotides, the CDR3 is TGTGCCACCAGCAGAAATTATGGGAGGGCTGGCAGGGCGACGCCTGAGCAGTTCTTC. This translates into CATSRNYGRAGRATPEQFF. Variable domain in full (rest from reference TRBV15 and TRBJ2-1): DAMVIQNPRYQVTQFGKPVTLSCSQTLNHNVMYWYQQKSSQAPKLLFHYYDKDFNNEADTPDNFQSRRPNTSFCFLDIRSPGLGDTAMYLCATSRNYGRAGRATPEQFFGPGTRLTVL.

The genes are TRBV20-1 and TRBJ2-1, with D maybe TRBD2 (5 bases). This CDR3 spans 15 amino acids. CDR1 is DFQATT, CDR2 SNEGSKA, per germline (reference sequence). The ends were cut back, 0 bases at V and 9 bases at J, with 18 bases in the middle. As DNA, the CDR3 is TGCAGTGCTAGAGAATTGGACTCAAATGGTAGTGAGCAGTTCTTC. Encoded protein: CSARELDSNGSEQFF.

This chain uses TRBV7-2 with TRBJ2-5; D may be TRBD2 (7 bases). Germline V CDR1 and CDR2: SGHTA, FQGNSA. This CDR3 contains 15 residues. V was trimmed by 5 bases and J by 4 bases, leaving 17 bases between them. CDR3 loop: CASSPRGGAIETQYF. CDR3 DNA: TGTGCCAGCAGCCCCCGTGGGGGGGCGATAGAGACCCAGTACTTC.

This rearrangement joins TRBV15 to TRBJ2-3; TRBD2 is a possible D gene (6 bases). The CDR3 totals 14 residues. The germline V and J ends were trimmed by 3 bases and 0 bases, with 7 bases remaining between them. Germline CDR1 and CDR2: LNHNV and YYDKDF (reference sequence). The CDR3 DNA reads as TGTGCCACCAGCAGGGCGGGGAGCACAGATACGCAGTATTTT. It translates to CATSRAGSTDTQYF.

In its sample, this clonotype was seen once. The chain couples TRBV4-2 to TRBJ2-2; 9 nucleotides align to TRBD1. CDR3 size: 17 residues. The V segment lost 4 bases and the J segment 6 bases; nucleotides outside the gene matches: 12. Germline CDR1 and CDR2: LGHNA and YNFKEQ. The DNA for the CDR3 is TGTGCCAGCAGCCTCGGAACGACGGGGACAGGGCCCGGGGAGCTGTTTTTT. Protein sequence: CASSLGTTGTGPGELFF.

The rearrangement links TRBV30 to TRBJ1-6, with D possibly matching TRBD1 (6 bases). Germline loops: CDR1 GTSNPN, CDR2 SVGIG (reference sequence). CDR3 length: 13 residues. V gave up 4 bases and J gave up 8 bases, with 12 bases separating them. The CDR3 is CAWTTGMDSPLHF. In DNA form, the CDR3 reads TGTGCCTGGACCACAGGGATGGATTCACCCCTCCACTTT.